The 2 T cell receptor beta chains below were found in one sample sequenced in a study of blood T cell repertoires in COVID-19. Produced via immunoSEQ multiplex PCR; TCRdb's table is partial and in-frame only. The sample contains some 73,000 clones, around 79% of which appear only once. The sequencing sample was made of peripheral blood. These receptors originate from a man aged 60 to 75 with acute or convalescent COVID-19.

There are a few counts of this clone. V usage is TRBV21-1 and J usage is TRBJ2-1; the D call of TRBD2 is as the table states it, not checked on the DNA. TRBV21-1 is classified as a pseudogene. The CDR3 consists of 16 residues. CDR3 DNA: TGTGCCAGCAGCAAATTGTGGCGGGAGGAGTTCTATGAGCAGTTCTTC. This gives the protein CASSKLWREEFYEQFF.

The table lists this clone with a few counts. V is TRBV6-6 and J is TRBJ1-3; D is uncertain. V shed 7 bases and J shed 0 bases, with 7 bases lying between them. The CDR3 loop spans 13 amino acids. Germline values: CDR1 MNHNY, CDR2 SVGAGI (reference sequence). CDR3 coding DNA: TGTGCCAGCATGGACTTCTCTGGAAACACCATATATTTT. Amino acids: CASMDFSGNTIYF.